Shown below are 9 T cell receptor beta chains from a single sample sequenced in a study of multiple sclerosis patients with progressive multifocal leukoencephalopathy. Sample time point: time of PML onset. Only in-frame clones appear in the TCRdb table, and some are missing; sequencing was by immunoSEQ multiplex PCR. The table shows 30,000 to 35,000 clones, with over 75% occurring only once. The sample consisted of PBMCs, taken from a patient treated with natalizumab. These receptors all stem from a human donor with progressive multifocal leukoencephalopathy.

V is TRBV7-8 and J is TRBJ2-7; D might be TRBD1 or TRBD2, each matching 5 bases. Trimming took 5 bases from V and 6 from J, leaving 8 bases between them. The CDR3 has 11 residues. Germline values: CDR1 SGHVS, CDR2 FQNEAQ. DNA for the CDR3: TGTGCCAGCAGCCTCGGGGCCGAGCAGTACTTC. This encodes CASSLGAEQYF.

This clone was picked up one time. The chain has TRBV20-1 and TRBJ2-1, with D unresolved. CDR3 size: 10 residues. Germline assignment: CDR1 DFQATT and CDR2 SNEGSKA (reference sequence). V was cut by 6 bases and J by 8 bases, with 8 bases left in between. The CDR3 spells CSANGYEQFF. CDR3 coding DNA: TGCAGTGCAAATGGGTATGAGCAGTTCTTC.

V gene TRBV29-1 combines with J gene TRBJ2-3; D call uncertain. V was trimmed by 4 bases and J by 3 bases, leaving 8 bases between them. Germline V lookup: CDR1 SQVTM, CDR2 ANQGSEA. The CDR3 runs 12 residues. The CDR3 coding sequence is TGCAGCGTTGTTAAGGGAACAGATACGCAGTATTTT. Translation: CSVVKGTDTQYF.

This clone was detected a few times. The J gene is TRBJ2-7, the V gene TRBV28; D perhaps matches TRBD2 (6 bases). V dropped 5 bases and J dropped 1 base, with 12 bases sitting between them. Germline V gives CDR1 MDHEN, CDR2 SYDVKM. The CDR3 contains 14 residues. CDR3 DNA: TGTGCCAGCAGTCCCTCCGGGGGATCCTACGAGCAGTACTTC. Encoded protein: CASSPSGGSYEQYF. Filled out from reference TRBV28 and TRBJ2-7, the complete variable domain reads DVKVTQSSRYLVKRTGEKVFLECVQDMDHENMFWYRQDPGLGLRLIYFSYDVKMKEKGDIPEGYSVSREKKERFSLILESASTNQTSMYLCASSPSGGSYEQYFGPGTRLTVT.

This clone was seen just once. The chain couples TRBV4-1 to TRBJ2-5, with TRBD2 identical over 8 bases. The last part of the DNA fits TRBJ2-7 better; the J call may be wrong. This CDR3 spans 15 amino acids. Germline CDR1 reads MGHRA; CDR2 reads YSYEKL. CDR3 bases: TGCGCCAGCAGCCATGCGGGAGGCCCCCCTCTCGAGCAGTACTTC. Translating it yields CASSHAGGPPLEQYF.

This chain uses TRBV29-1 with TRBJ1-5; D remains ambiguous. V lost 1 base and J lost 4, with 8 bases in between. The CDR3 covers 13 residues. In germline, CDR1 is SQVTM, CDR2 ANQGSEA. This CDR3 reads CSVEVTLNQPQHF. DNA of the CDR3: TGCAGCGTTGAAGTCACCCTTAATCAGCCCCAGCATTTT.

This chain joins TRBV19 and TRBJ2-7; 10 bases are shared with TRBD1. Unmatched junction bases numbered 4, after V lost 5 bases and J lost 3 bases. The CDR3 has 14 residues. Germline values: CDR1 LNHDA, CDR2 SQIVND (reference sequence). CDR3 nucleotide sequence: TGTGCCAGTAGTGGAGGACAGGGGGACTACGAGCAGTACTTC. Its translation: CASSGGQGDYEQYF.

The CDR3 region is CASSVGGGSLSYEQYF. The CDR3, as DNA: TGTGCCAGCAGCGTAGGTGGCGGGTCCCTCTCCTACGAGCAGTACTTC. This chain uses TRBV9 with TRBJ2-7, with D possibly being TRBD2 (5 bases). V gave up 0 bases and J gave up 0 bases, with 13 bases separating them. The CDR3 is made up of 16 amino acids. In germline, CDR1 is SGDLS, CDR2 YYNGEE.

The chain employs TRBV9 and TRBJ1-2; 11 bases are a match to TRBD1. The CDR3 runs to 16 residues. Germline V gene lookup returns CDR1 SGDLS and CDR2 YYNGEE. Trimming took 2 bases from V and 4 from J; bases not matched to a gene: 7. CDR3 sequence reads: CASSVAGTGGSYGYTF. The CDR3 nucleotides are TGTGCCAGCAGCGTTGCGGGGACAGGGGGAAGCTATGGCTACACCTTC.